A single T cell receptor (beta chain) is shown here with its context. The PCR employed 60 Vbeta primers together with 13 Jbeta primers. The data were produced by immunoSEQ multiplex PCR, yet TCRdb's version contains in-frame clones alone and is incomplete. The sample has 90,000 to 150,000 clones; less than 75% are singletons. This sample was taken from a study of cytomegalovirus exposure and HLA in healthy donors. This CDR3 spans 16 amino acids. The V gene end was trimmed by 4 bases and the J gene end by 7 bases; junction bases not matched to a gene: 11. The germline gives CDR1 ENHRY, CDR2 SYGVKD. This TCR was recovered from a woman aged 40 to 49 in good health and CMV-seronegative. The rearrangement joins TRBV10-3 to TRBJ1-4, with 8 bases lining up with TRBD1. Sample: PBMCs. The CDR3 here is CAISAAGGTGGEKLFF. The CDR3 bases are TGTGCCATCAGTGCGGCGGGGGGGACAGGAGGTGAAAAACTGTTTTTT.